This T cell receptor (beta chain) comes out of a study of vaccination effects on CD4 cells after COVID-19. Before sequencing, viral peptide pools were used by the ViraFEST assay to expand antigen-specific CD4+ T cells. Isolation of CD4+ T cells took place after around 10 days of culture. It was between March and December 2020 that the person had a SARS-CoV-2 infection confirmed by PCR. Measured with immunoSEQ multiplex PCR; TCRdb has only the in-frame clones, and not every one. The table lists 55,000 or so clones, 75% to 85% of them singletons. The CDR3 loop spans 13 amino acids. V was clipped by 4 bases and J by 5 bases; unmatched bases: 0. Turning to this clone: Its cognate antigen is unknown.

The chain employs TRBV12-3 or TRBV12-4 and TRBJ2-4; 9 bases map to TRBD1. The clonotype originates from a human donor who had a prior SARS-CoV-2 infection. Sequencing used CD4+ T cells from PBMCs cultured with HIV peptides, obtained before COVID-19 vaccination. This sample's subset: HIV-1 Nef peptide pool negative control/reference culture. The CDR3 here is CASSWTGENIQYF. CDR3 DNA sequence: TGTGCCAGCAGTTGGACAGGGGAAAACATTCAGTACTTC.